What follows describes a single T cell receptor (beta chain). Its specificity is unknown. PCR involved 60 Vbeta and 13 Jbeta primers. Clones were sequenced by immunoSEQ multiplex PCR, and TCRdb holds only the in-frame ones, with some missing. Of 90,000 to 110,000 clones listed, roughly 80% are singletons. This sample is drawn from a study of cytomegalovirus exposure and HLA in healthy donors. Study results and limitations: The study found most TCR sequences rare, yet found some public TCRs in many donors.

The CDR3 is 14 residues long. V was pared by 4 bases and J by 6 bases, with 13 bases between. The germline CDR1 and CDR2 sequences are SGHKS and YYEKEE (reference sequence). Sequencing input: PBMCs. The TCR comes from a man in his thirties or forties in good health and CMV-seropositive. This rearrangement joins TRBV5-5 to TRBJ1-4, with D tentatively TRBD1 (6 bases). CDR3 in DNA: TGTGCCAGCAGCCGTACAGGGCTATATGAAAAACTGTTTTTT. This encodes CASSRTGLYEKLFF. Based on the CDR3 plus reference TRBV5-5 and TRBJ1-4, the full variable domain is DAGVTQSPTHLIKTRGQQVTLRCSPISGHKSVSWYQQVLGQGPQFIFQYYEKEERGRGNFPDRFSARQFPNYSSELNVNALLLGDSALYLCASSRTGLYEKLFFGSGTQLSVL.